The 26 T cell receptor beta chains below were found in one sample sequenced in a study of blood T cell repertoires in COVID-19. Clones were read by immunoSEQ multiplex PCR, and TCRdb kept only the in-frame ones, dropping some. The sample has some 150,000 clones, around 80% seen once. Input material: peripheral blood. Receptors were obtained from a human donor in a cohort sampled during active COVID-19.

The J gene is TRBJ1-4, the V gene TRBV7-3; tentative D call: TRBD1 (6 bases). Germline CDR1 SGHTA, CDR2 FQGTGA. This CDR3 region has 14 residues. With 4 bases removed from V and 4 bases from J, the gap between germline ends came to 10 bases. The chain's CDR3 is CASSSVGGNEKLFF. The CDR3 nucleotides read TGTGCCAGCAGCTCCGTAGGGGGTAATGAAAAACTGTTTTTT.

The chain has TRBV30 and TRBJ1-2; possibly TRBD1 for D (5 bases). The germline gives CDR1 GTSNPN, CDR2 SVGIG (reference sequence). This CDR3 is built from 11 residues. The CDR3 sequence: CATGGDYGYTF. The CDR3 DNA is TGTGCTACCGGGGGGGACTATGGCTACACCTTC.

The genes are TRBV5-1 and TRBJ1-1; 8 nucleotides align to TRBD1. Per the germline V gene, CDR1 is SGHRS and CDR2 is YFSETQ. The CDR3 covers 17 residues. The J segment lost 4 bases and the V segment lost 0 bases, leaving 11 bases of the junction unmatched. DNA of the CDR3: TGCGCCAGCAGCTTGGAGGGATGGGGGACAGGAGGCACTGAAGCTTTCTTT. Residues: CASSLEGWGTGGTEAFF.

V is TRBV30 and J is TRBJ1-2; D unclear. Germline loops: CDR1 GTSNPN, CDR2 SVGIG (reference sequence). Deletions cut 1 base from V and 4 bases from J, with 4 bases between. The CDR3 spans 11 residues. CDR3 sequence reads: CAWSAGYGYTF. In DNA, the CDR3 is TGTGCCTGGAGTGCCGGCTATGGCTACACCTTC. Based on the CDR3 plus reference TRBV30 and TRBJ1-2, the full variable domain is SQTIHQWPATLVQPVGSPLSLECTVEGTSNPNLYWYRQAAGRGLQLLFYSVGIGQISSEVPQNLSASRPQDRQFILSSKKLLLSDSGFYLCAWSAGYGYTFGSGTRLTVV.

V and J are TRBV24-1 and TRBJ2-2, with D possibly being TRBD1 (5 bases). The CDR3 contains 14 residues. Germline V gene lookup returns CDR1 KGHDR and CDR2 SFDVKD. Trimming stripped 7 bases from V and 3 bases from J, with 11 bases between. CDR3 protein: CATRPRVDTGELFF. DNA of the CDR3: TGTGCCACCAGGCCCAGGGTTGACACCGGGGAGCTGTTTTTT.

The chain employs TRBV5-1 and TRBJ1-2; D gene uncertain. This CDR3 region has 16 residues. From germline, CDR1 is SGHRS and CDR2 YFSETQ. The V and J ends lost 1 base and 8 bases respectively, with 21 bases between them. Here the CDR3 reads CASSLPEMGRGQGYTF. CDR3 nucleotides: TGCGCCAGCAGCTTGCCCGAAATGGGCCGTGGGCAAGGCTACACCTTC. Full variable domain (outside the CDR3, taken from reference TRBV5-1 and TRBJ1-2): KAGVTQTPRYLIKTRGQQVTLSCSPISGHRSVSWYQQTPGQGLQFLFEYFSETQRNKGNFPGRFSGRQFSNSRSEMNVSTLELGDSALYLCASSLPEMGRGQGYTFGSGTRLTVV.

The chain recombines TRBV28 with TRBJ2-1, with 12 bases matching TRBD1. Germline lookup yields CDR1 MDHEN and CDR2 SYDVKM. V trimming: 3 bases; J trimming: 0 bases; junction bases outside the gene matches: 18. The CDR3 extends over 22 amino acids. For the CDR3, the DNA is TGTGCCAGCAGTTTGCCCCACCGGGACAGGGGGCCTAGGACTGGCTCCTACAATGAGCAGTTCTTC. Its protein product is CASSLPHRDRGPRTGSYNEQFF.

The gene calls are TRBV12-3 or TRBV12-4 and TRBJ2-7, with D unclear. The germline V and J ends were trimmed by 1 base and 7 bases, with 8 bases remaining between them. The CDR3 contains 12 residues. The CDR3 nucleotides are TGTGCCAGCAGTTTAGACACCCCGGAGCAGTACTTC. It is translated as CASSLDTPEQYF.

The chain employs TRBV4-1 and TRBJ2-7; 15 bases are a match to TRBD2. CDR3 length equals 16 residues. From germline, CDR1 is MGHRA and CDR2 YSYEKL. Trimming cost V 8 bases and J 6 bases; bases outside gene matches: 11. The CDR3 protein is CASLGLAGGPSPEQYF. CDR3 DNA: TGCGCCAGCCTTGGACTAGCGGGGGGGCCAAGTCCCGAGCAGTACTTC.

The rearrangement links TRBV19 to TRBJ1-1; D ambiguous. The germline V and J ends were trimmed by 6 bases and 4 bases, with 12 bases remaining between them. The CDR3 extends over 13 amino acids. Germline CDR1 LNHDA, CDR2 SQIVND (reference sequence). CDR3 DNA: TGTGCCAGTAGCCCACGTTCCGGCACTGAAGCTTTCTTT. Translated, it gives CASSPRSGTEAFF. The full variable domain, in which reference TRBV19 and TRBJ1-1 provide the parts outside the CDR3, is DGGITQSPKYLFRKEGQNVTLSCEQNLNHDAMYWYRQDPGQGLRLIYYSQIVNDFQKGDIAEGYSVSREKKESFPLTVTSAQKNPTAFYLCASSPRSGTEAFFGQGTRLTVV.

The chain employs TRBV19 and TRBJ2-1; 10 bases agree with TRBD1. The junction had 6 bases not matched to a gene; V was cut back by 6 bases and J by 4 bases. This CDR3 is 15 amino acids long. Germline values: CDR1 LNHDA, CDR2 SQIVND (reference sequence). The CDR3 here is CASSHGTGVYNEQFF. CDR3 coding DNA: TGTGCCAGTAGCCACGGGACAGGGGTGTACAATGAGCAGTTCTTC. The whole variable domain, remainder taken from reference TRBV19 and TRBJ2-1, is DGGITQSPKYLFRKEGQNVTLSCEQNLNHDAMYWYRQDPGQGLRLIYYSQIVNDFQKGDIAEGYSVSREKKESFPLTVTSAQKNPTAFYLCASSHGTGVYNEQFFGPGTRLTVL.

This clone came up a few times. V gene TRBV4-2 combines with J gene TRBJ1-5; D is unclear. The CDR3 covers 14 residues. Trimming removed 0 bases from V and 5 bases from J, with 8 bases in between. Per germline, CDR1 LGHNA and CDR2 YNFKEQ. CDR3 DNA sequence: TGTGCCAGCAGCCAAGAACTAGGCGATCAGCCCCAGCATTTT. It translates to CASSQELGDQPQHF.

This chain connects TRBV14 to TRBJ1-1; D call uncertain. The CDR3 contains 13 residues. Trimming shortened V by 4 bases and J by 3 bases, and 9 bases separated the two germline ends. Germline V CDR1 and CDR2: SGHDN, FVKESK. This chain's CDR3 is CASSLDRDTEAFF. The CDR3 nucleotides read TGTGCCAGCAGCCTGGATCGGGACACTGAAGCTTTCTTT.

CDR3 coding DNA: TGTGCCAGCAGCACGACGGGCCGCGGGGTTACGCAGTATTTT. It translates to CASSTTGRGVTQYF. The V and J genes are TRBV28 and TRBJ2-3; tentatively, D is TRBD2 (6 bases). Deletions cut 6 bases from V and 8 bases from J, with 18 bases between. Germline V gives CDR1 MDHEN, CDR2 SYDVKM. The CDR3 sequence is 14 residues long.

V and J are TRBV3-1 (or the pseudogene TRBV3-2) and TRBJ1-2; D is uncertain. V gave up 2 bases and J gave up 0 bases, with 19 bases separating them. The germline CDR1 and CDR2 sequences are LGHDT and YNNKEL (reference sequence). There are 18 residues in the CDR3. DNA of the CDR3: TGTGCCAGCAGCCAACTACCCCGTCAGGCGCGGGCTAACTATGGCTACACCTTC. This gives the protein CASSQLPRQARANYGYTF.

The CDR3 region is CAVQQGAAEAFF. The CDR3 nucleotides are TGTGCCGTTCAACAGGGGGCGGCTGAAGCTTTCTTT. J is TRBJ1-1 and V is TRBV6-5, with TRBD1 matching 9 bases. The CDR3 consists of 12 residues. V was pared by 11 bases and J by 6 bases, with 7 bases of the junction left unmatched. Germline CDR1 and CDR2: MNHEY and SVGAGI.

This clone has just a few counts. CDR3 region: CASSRLEANIQYF. The CDR3 DNA reads TGTGCCAGCAGTCGCCTAGAGGCGAACATTCAGTACTTC. V gene TRBV6-2 or TRBV6-3 combines with J gene TRBJ2-4, with D unresolved. V was shortened by 5 bases and J by 7 bases, with 12 bases between the two germline ends. Germline lookup yields CDR1 MNHEY and CDR2 SVGEGT. The CDR3 extends over 13 amino acids.

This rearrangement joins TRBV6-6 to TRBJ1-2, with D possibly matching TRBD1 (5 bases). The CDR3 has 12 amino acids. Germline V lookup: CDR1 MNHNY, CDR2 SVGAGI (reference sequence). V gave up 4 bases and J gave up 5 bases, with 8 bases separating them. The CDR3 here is CASSLEGYGYTF. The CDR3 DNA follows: TGTGCCAGCAGTTTGGAGGGGTATGGCTACACCTTC.

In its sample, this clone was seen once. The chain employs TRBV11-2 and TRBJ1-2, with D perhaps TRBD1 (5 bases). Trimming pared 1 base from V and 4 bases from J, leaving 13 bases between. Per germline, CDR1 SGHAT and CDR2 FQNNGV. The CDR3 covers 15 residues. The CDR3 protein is CASSLVLGTSYGYTF. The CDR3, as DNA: TGTGCCAGCAGCTTAGTGCTGGGGACTTCCTATGGCTACACCTTC. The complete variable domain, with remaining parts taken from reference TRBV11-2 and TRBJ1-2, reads EAGVAQSPRYKIIEKRQSVAFWCNPISGHATLYWYQQILGQGPKLLIQFQNNGVVDDSQLPKDRFSAERLKGVDSTLKIQPAKLEDSAVYLCASSLVLGTSYGYTFGSGTRLTVV.

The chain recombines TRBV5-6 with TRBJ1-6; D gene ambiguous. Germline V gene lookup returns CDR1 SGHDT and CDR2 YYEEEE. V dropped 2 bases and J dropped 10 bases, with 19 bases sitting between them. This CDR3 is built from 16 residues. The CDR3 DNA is TGTGCCAGCAGCTTCGGGAACCCTACCCGACCCTCACCCCTCCACTTT. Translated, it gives CASSFGNPTRPSPLHF.

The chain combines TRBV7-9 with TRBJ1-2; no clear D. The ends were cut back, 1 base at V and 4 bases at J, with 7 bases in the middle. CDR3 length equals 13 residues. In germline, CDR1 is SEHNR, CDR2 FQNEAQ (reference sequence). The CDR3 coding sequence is TGTGCCAGCAGCTTAGATACACCCTATGGCTACACCTTC. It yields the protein CASSLDTPYGYTF.

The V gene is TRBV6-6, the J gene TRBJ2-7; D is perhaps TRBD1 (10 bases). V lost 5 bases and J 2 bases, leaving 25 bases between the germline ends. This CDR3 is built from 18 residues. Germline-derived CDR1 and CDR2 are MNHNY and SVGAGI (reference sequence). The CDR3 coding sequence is TGTGCCAGCAGTCGCAGCGGGGGGACAGGGGTACGGACCTACGAGCAGTACTTC. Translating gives CASSRSGGTGVRTYEQYF.

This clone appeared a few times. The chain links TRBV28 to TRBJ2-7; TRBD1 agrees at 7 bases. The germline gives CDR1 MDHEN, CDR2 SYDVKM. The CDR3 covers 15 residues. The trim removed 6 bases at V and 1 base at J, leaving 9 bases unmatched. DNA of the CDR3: TGTGCCAGCAGCCTTTGGCTGGGACAGTCCTACGAGCAGTACTTC. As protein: CASSLWLGQSYEQYF.

This CDR3 reads CASSLVGTSGYEQYF. CDR3 sequence (DNA): TGTGCCAGCAGCCTAGTGGGGACTAGCGGCTACGAGCAGTACTTC. The chain employs TRBV7-8 and TRBJ2-7; 11 bases fit TRBD2. Per germline, CDR1 SGHVS and CDR2 FQNEAQ. The length of the CDR3 is 15 residues. Trimming at V came to 5 bases and at J to 3 bases, leaving 6 bases not matched to a gene. Supplemented by reference TRBV7-8 and TRBJ2-7, the full variable domain reads GAGVSQSPRYKVAKRGQDVALRCDPISGHVSLFWYQQALGQGPEFLTYFQNEAQLDKSGLPSDRFFAERPEGSVSTLKIQRTQQEDSAVYLCASSLVGTSGYEQYFGPGTRLTVT.

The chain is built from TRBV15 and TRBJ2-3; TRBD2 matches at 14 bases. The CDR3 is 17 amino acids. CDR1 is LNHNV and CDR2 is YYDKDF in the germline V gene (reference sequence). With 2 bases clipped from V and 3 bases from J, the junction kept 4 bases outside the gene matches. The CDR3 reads CATSRRTSGGYTDTQYF. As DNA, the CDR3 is TGTGCCACCAGCAGAAGGACTAGCGGGGGGTATACAGATACGCAGTATTTT.

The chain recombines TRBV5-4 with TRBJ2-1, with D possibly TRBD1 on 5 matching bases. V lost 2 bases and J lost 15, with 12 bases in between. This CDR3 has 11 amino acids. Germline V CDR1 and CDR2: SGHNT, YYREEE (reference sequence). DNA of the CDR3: TGTGCCAGCAGCTTAACAGGAGAGGCGTTCTTC. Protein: CASSLTGEAFF.